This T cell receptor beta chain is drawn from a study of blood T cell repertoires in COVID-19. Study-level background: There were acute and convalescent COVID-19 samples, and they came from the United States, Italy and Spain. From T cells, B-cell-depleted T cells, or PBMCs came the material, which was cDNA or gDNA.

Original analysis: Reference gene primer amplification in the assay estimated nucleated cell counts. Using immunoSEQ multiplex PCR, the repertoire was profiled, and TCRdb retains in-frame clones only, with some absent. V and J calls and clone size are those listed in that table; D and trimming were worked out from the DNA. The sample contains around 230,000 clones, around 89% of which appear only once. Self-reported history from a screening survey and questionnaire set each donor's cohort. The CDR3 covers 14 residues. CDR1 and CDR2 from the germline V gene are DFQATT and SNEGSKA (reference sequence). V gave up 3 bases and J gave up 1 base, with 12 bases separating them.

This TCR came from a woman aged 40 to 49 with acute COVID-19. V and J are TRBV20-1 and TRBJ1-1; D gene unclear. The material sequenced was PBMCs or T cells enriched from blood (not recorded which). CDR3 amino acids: CSASPTTGNTEAFF. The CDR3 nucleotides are TGCAGTGCTAGTCCTACGACGGGGAACACTGAAGCTTTCTTT.